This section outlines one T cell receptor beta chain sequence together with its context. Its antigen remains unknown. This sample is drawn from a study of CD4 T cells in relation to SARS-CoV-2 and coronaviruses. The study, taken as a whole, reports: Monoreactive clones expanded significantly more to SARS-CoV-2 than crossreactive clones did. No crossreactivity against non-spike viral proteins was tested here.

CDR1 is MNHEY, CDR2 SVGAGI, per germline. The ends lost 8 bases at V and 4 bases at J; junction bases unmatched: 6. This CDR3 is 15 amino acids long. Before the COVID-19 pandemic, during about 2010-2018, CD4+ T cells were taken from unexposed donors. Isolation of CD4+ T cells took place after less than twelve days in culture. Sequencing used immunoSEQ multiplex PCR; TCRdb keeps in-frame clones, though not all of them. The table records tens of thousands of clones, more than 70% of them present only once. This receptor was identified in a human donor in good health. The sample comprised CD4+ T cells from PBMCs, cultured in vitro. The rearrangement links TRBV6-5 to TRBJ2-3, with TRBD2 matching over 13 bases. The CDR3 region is CASGTSGRAPDTQYF. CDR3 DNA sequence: TGTGCCAGCGGAACTAGCGGGAGGGCCCCAGATACGCAGTATTTT.